This TCR beta chain was documented in a study of blood T cell repertoires in COVID-19. Whole-study context: The United States, Italy and Spain provided the acute and convalescent COVID-19 samples. PBMCs, B-cell-depleted T cells, or T cells provided the cDNA or gDNA that made up the material.

Per the authors' pipeline: Estimates of nucleated cell counts were drawn from the amplification of reference gene primers. Profiling relied on immunoSEQ multiplex PCR, and the TCRdb table lists in-frame clones only, not all of them. V and J calls and clone size come straight from that table; D and trimming were deduced from the DNA. The sample has under 200,000 clones; approximately 84% are singletons. The CDR3 consists of 13 residues. Germline V gives CDR1 ENHRY, CDR2 SYGVKD. V was clipped by 6 bases and J by 4 bases, with 12 bases between them. The sequencing sample was made of peripheral blood. V usage is TRBV10-3 and J usage is TRBJ1-1; D may be TRBD1 (6 bases). The source of this sequence is a young man with active or convalescent COVID-19. This chain's CDR3 is CAISQGLGTEAFF. CDR3 nucleotide sequence: TGTGCCATCAGCCAGGGGTTGGGCACTGAAGCTTTCTTT.